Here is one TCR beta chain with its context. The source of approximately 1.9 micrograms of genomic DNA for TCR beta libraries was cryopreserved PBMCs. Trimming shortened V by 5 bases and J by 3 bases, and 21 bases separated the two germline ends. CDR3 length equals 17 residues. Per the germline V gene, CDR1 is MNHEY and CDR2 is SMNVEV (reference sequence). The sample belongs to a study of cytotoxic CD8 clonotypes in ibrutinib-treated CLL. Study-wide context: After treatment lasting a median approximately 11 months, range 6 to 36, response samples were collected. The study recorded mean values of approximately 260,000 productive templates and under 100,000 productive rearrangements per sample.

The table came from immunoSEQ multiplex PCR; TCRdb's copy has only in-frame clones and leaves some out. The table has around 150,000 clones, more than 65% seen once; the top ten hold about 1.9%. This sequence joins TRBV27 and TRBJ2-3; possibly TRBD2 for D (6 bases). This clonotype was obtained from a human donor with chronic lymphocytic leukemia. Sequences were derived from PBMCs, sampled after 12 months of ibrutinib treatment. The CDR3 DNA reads TGTGCCAGCAGTCGACCTCCCCAGGGAGGTCGGACAGATACGCAGTATTTT. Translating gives CASSRPPQGGRTDTQYF.